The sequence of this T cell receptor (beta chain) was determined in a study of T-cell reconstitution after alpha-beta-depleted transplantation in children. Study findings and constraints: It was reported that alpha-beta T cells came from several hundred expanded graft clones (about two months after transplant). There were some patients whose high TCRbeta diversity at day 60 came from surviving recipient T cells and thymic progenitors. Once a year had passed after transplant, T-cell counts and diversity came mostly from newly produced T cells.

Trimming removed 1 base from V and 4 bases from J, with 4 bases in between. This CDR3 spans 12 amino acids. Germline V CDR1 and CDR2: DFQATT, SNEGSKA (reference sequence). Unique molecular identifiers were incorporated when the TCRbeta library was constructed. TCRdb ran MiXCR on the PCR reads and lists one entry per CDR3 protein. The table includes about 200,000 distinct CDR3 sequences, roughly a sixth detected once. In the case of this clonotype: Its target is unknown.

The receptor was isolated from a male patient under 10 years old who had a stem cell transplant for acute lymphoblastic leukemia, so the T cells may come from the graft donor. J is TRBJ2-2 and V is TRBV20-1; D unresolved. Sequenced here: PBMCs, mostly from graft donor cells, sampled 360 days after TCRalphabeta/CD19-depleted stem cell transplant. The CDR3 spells CSARVSTGELFF. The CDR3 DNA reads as TGCAGTGCTAGAGTGAGCACCGGGGAGCTGTTTTTT.